The present TCR beta chain was sequenced within a study of blood T cells in healthy people across ages. Drawn from each donor were roughly 9.4 milliliters of peripheral blood. The CDR3 runs to 16 residues. V was cut by 0 bases and J by 2 bases, with 14 bases left in between. Germline CDR1 and CDR2: SGHTA and FQGNSA. Then a second PCR, running about 7 to 11 cycles, was carried out with a sample-barcoded 5' primer and a J-beta primer mix. TCRdb itself ran the 5' RACE reads through MiXCR, one entry per CDR3 protein. The data show 750,000 to 950,000 distinct CDR3 sequences, about 28% seen once. This clonotype was counted only a few times. A further study also used this sample, focusing on T cells of mothers and their children.

This chain connects TRBV7-2 to TRBJ2-7, with D perhaps matching TRBD1 (6 bases). The clonotype originates from a woman in her thirties or forties in good health. Sequenced material: blood. The CDR3 sequence is CASSLAGATPAYEQYF. The CDR3 DNA sequence: TGTGCCAGCAGCTTAGCGGGGGCCACTCCCGCCTACGAGCAGTACTTC.